This T cell receptor (beta chain) was found in a study of blood T cell repertoires in COVID-19. Using immunoSEQ multiplex PCR, the repertoire was profiled, and TCRdb retains in-frame clones only, with some absent. The table has approximately 72,000 clones, roughly 88% seen once. V was clipped by 6 bases and J by 6 bases; unmatched bases: 7. The CDR3 runs to 14 residues. Germline V gene lookup returns CDR1 MNHEY and CDR2 SVGAGI. The TCR was taken from a man aged 50 to 59 with acute or convalescent COVID-19. J is TRBJ1-2 and V is TRBV6-5; 10 bases line up with TRBD1. Sequenced: peripheral blood. CDR3 DNA sequence: TGTGCCAGCAGGCCAGGGGACAGGGGCCATGGCTACACCTTC. Protein sequence: CASRPGDRGHGYTF.